The 23 T cell receptor beta chains below were found in one sample sequenced in a study of cytomegalovirus exposure and HLA in healthy donors. The PCR made use of 60 Vbeta and 13 Jbeta primers. Here immunoSEQ multiplex PCR was the method, and the copy in TCRdb shows in-frame clones only, minus some. This sample's table reports under 95,000 clones. Material for sequencing was PBMCs. Receptors originate from a man between 18 and 35 years old in good health and CMV-seropositive.

The genes are TRBV6-1 and TRBJ2-5; TRBD2 aligns across 13 bases. CDR1 and CDR2 from the germline V gene are MNHNS and SASEGT. Trimming at V came to 7 bases and at J to 4 bases, leaving 6 bases not matched to a gene. The CDR3 totals 15 residues. The CDR3 protein is CASILLAGGGETQYF. As DNA, the CDR3 is TGTGCCAGCATCTTACTAGCGGGAGGGGGAGAGACCCAGTACTTC.

The gene calls are TRBV27 and TRBJ2-3; 9 bases are shared with TRBD2. The CDR3 runs 15 residues. Germline CDR1 reads MNHEY; CDR2 reads SMNVEV (reference sequence). The V and J ends lost 7 bases and 2 bases, in that order; junction bases with no gene match: 7. The CDR3, as DNA: TGTGCCAGCACCGTAGCGGGGGTCCCCACAGATACGCAGTATTTT. It yields the protein CASTVAGVPTDTQYF.

The rearrangement links TRBV23-1 to TRBJ2-3, with D tentatively TRBD2 (7 bases). TRBV23-1 is classed as an ORF, of uncertain function. Trimming took off 2 bases at V and 2 bases at J, with 17 bases between the two ends. The CDR3 loop spans 17 amino acids. The CDR3: CASSQRNAGALTDTQYF. DNA for the CDR3: TGCGCCAGCAGTCAAAGGAACGCGGGGGCGCTCACAGATACGCAGTATTTT.

This rearrangement joins TRBV7-9 to TRBJ2-7, with D tentatively TRBD1 (6 bases). The V gene lost 5 bases and the J gene lost 1 base, with 15 bases spanning the gap. This CDR3 has 15 residues. Germline V gene sequence: CDR1 SEHNR, CDR2 FQNEAQ (reference sequence). In DNA form, the CDR3 reads TGTGCCAGCAGCCCCGCGAGAGGGGGATCCTACGAGCAGTACTTC. Translation: CASSPARGGSYEQYF. The full variable domain, with the rest looked up from reference TRBV7-9 and TRBJ2-7, is DTGVSQNPRHKITKRGQNVTFRCDPISEHNRLYWYRQTLGQGPEFLTYFQNEAQLEKSRLLSDRFSAERPKGSFSTLEIQRTEQGDSAMYLCASSPARGGSYEQYFGPGTRLTVT.

J is TRBJ2-1 and V is TRBV7-8; 7 bases agree with TRBD2. This CDR3 contains 15 residues. V was clipped by 5 bases and J by 5 bases; unmatched bases: 9. Germline CDR1 reads SGHVS; CDR2 reads FQNEAQ. In DNA, the CDR3 is TGTGCCAGCAGCATTGGGGGGGGACGAGACAATGAGCAGTTCTTC. Its protein product is CASSIGGGRDNEQFF.

The V gene is TRBV5-1, the J gene TRBJ2-5; TRBD1 is a possible D gene (5 bases). The CDR3 is 13 residues long. Germline V gives CDR1 SGHRS, CDR2 YFSETQ. V lost 2 bases and J 2 bases, leaving 7 bases between the germline ends. CDR3 nucleotide sequence: TGCGCCAGCAGCTTTGACAGACAAGAGACCCAGTACTTC. Translated, it gives CASSFDRQETQYF.

The rearrangement links TRBV9 to TRBJ2-5, with a tentative D call TRBD1 (7 bases). The germline V gene encodes CDR1 SGDLS and CDR2 YYNGEE. This CDR3 has 12 residues. V dropped 5 bases and J dropped 11 bases, with 16 bases sitting between them. The CDR3 nucleotides are TGTGCCAGCAGTGGGGACAGCCGGGAGCAGTACTTC. This sequence encodes CASSGDSREQYF.

The J gene is TRBJ2-5, the V gene TRBV19, with TRBD2 matching 9 bases. With 6 bases clipped from V and 4 bases from J, the junction kept 9 bases outside the gene matches. The germline V gene has CDR1 LNHDA and CDR2 SQIVND (reference sequence). The CDR3 covers 15 residues. CDR3 protein: CASSPSGGPRETQYF. DNA for the CDR3: TGTGCCAGTAGCCCGAGCGGGGGGCCGAGAGAGACCCAGTACTTC.

The chain has TRBV7-9 and TRBJ2-5; D remains ambiguous. This CDR3 has 12 amino acids. Looked up from germline, CDR1 is SEHNR and CDR2 is FQNEAQ (reference sequence). The V and J ends lost 2 bases and 4 bases respectively, with 5 bases between them. The DNA for the CDR3 is TGTGCCAGCAGCTTATCGGGAGAGACCCAGTACTTC. Translation gives CASSLSGETQYF.

V is TRBV13 and J is TRBJ2-4; the D is unclear. Trimming pared 5 bases from V and 4 bases from J, leaving 9 bases between. The CDR3 totals 13 residues. Germline loops: CDR1 PRHDT, CDR2 FYEKMQ (reference sequence). CDR3 nucleotide sequence: TGTGCCAGCAGCCGCCGACAAAAAAACATTCAGTACTTC. Translated: CASSRRQKNIQYF.

The chain couples TRBV5-1 to TRBJ1-1; no clear D gene. Germline V gene sequence: CDR1 SGHRS, CDR2 YFSETQ. V lost 3 bases to trimming and J lost 1 base, with 7 bases between them. This CDR3 region has 13 residues. For the CDR3, the DNA is TGCGCCAGCAGCTCTTCGGGGAACACTGAAGCTTTCTTT. This codes for CASSSSGNTEAFF. Variable domain in full (rest from reference TRBV5-1 and TRBJ1-1): KAGVTQTPRYLIKTRGQQVTLSCSPISGHRSVSWYQQTPGQGLQFLFEYFSETQRNKGNFPGRFSGRQFSNSRSEMNVSTLELGDSALYLCASSSSGNTEAFFGQGTRLTVV.

J is TRBJ1-1 and V is TRBV2; D gene ambiguous. Trimming removed 5 bases at V and 7 bases at J, with 8 bases between. The CDR3 has 11 amino acids. CDR1 is SNHLY, CDR2 FYNNEI, per germline. The CDR3 DNA follows: TGTGCCAGCAGTTTGGAGGATGAAGCTTTCTTT. It specifies CASSLEDEAFF.

The genes are TRBV28 and TRBJ1-1; D ambiguous. This CDR3 comprises 14 residues. CDR1 is MDHEN and CDR2 is SYDVKM in the germline V gene. Between the trimmed V and J ends, which lost 4 bases and 4 bases, there was a span of 13 bases. This CDR3 reads CASSSPGEGTEAFF. CDR3 in DNA: TGTGCCAGCAGTTCCCCCGGGGAGGGCACTGAAGCTTTCTTT. The entire variable domain, with the rest obtained from reference TRBV28 and TRBJ1-1, is as follows: DVKVTQSSRYLVKRTGEKVFLECVQDMDHENMFWYRQDPGLGLRLIYFSYDVKMKEKGDIPEGYSVSREKKERFSLILESASTNQTSMYLCASSSPGEGTEAFFGQGTRLTVV.

V is TRBV10-3 and J is TRBJ1-5; the match to TRBD1 covers 7 bases. The CDR3 has 13 residues. Losses at the gene ends were 7 bases for V and 6 bases for J; bases not matched to a gene: 6. CDR1 and CDR2 from the germline V gene are ENHRY and SYGVKD. CDR3 protein: CAITSGGSQPQHF. The DNA of the CDR3 is TGTGCCATCACATCAGGGGGGAGTCAGCCCCAGCATTTT.

The chain has TRBV6-6 and TRBJ2-7, with 7 bases that match TRBD1. Germline V gene sequence: CDR1 MNHNY, CDR2 SVGAGI (reference sequence). The ends lost 6 bases at V and 0 bases at J; junction bases unmatched: 8. This CDR3 contains 15 residues. In nucleotides, the CDR3 is TGTGCCAGCAGATCCCCGACAGGGAGCTCCTACGAGCAGTACTTC. It specifies CASRSPTGSSYEQYF.

The rearrangement links TRBV4-1 to TRBJ1-2, with D uncertain. Trimming took 0 bases from V and 4 from J, leaving 6 bases between them. Germline lookup yields CDR1 MGHRA and CDR2 YSYEKL. The CDR3 has 13 amino acids. CDR3 region: CASSQDHPYGYTF. The CDR3 region has the DNA TGCGCCAGCAGCCAAGATCATCCCTATGGCTACACCTTC.

The V and J genes are TRBV27 and TRBJ2-7; 9 bases fit TRBD1. The germline V gene encodes CDR1 MNHEY and CDR2 SMNVEV (reference sequence). V lost 6 bases to trimming and J lost 0 bases; unmatched junction nucleotides: 12. This CDR3 has 17 amino acids. CDR3 DNA: TGTGCCAGCAGCCCCGGTCCCGGGACAGGGAGCTCCTACGAGCAGTACTTC. Encoded protein: CASSPGPGTGSSYEQYF.

CDR3 bases: TGTGCCAGCAGTGAAGAAGTTGGGCAGGGATACGAGCAGTACTTC. It encodes CASSEEVGQGYEQYF. The chain couples TRBV6-1 to TRBJ2-7, with a weak D call TRBD1 (5 bases). This CDR3 region has 15 residues. Germline V gene sequence: CDR1 MNHNS, CDR2 SASEGT. V lost 1 base and J 4 bases, leaving 14 bases between the germline ends.

The gene calls are TRBV19 and TRBJ1-2; D is perhaps TRBD1 (5 bases). V lost 3 bases to trimming and J lost 7 bases, with 24 bases between them. CDR1 is LNHDA, CDR2 SQIVND, per germline (reference sequence). The CDR3 sequence is 17 residues long. The CDR3, as DNA: TGTGCCAGTAGTATCGGCCCGGGGGGACCGGGGCATGGTGGCTACACCTTC. Translated: CASSIGPGGPGHGGYTF.

The gene calls are TRBV5-1 and TRBJ2-1; a weak D match, TRBD2 (5 bases). CDR1 is SGHRS and CDR2 is YFSETQ in the germline V gene. CDR3 length: 14 residues. Trimming took off 4 bases at V and 3 bases at J, with 11 bases between the two ends. The DNA of the CDR3 is TGCGCCAGCAGCCCCTCTGGAGGCTACAATGAGCAGTTCTTC. This translates into CASSPSGGYNEQFF.

In DNA, the CDR3 is TGTGCCAGCAGTCAACTATCATCGAAGGCTTTCTTT. Protein: CASSQLSSKAFF. The chain carries TRBV6-5 and TRBJ1-1; no firm D call. Per germline, CDR1 MNHEY and CDR2 SVGAGI. The V end lost 5 bases, the J end lost 11 bases, and 15 bases lay between the germline ends. The CDR3 loop spans 12 amino acids.

This sequence joins TRBV5-1 and TRBJ2-7; D perhaps matches TRBD2 (5 bases). The V end was cut by 0 bases, the J end by 5 bases, with 15 bases between. This CDR3 spans 15 amino acids. Germline V gene data show CDR1 as SGHRS and CDR2 as YFSETQ. CDR3 sequence (DNA): TGCGCCAGCAGCTTGGCCCTAGCTGGTGCCCACGAGCAGTACTTC. It yields the protein CASSLALAGAHEQYF.

The chain joins TRBV28 to TRBJ2-7, with TRBD2 identical over 7 bases. Germline V gene data show CDR1 as MDHEN and CDR2 as SYDVKM. This CDR3 comprises 17 residues. With V trimmed by 5 bases and J by 7 bases, 20 bases remained unmatched. As DNA, the CDR3 is TGTGCCAGCAGTATATTACTAGAGGTGGCGGGAGCTCGGGAGCAGTACTTC. Amino acids: CASSILLEVAGAREQYF.